These T cell receptor beta chains were read from a single sample in a study of blood T cell repertoires in COVID-19. Assay: immunoSEQ multiplex PCR; the TCRdb copy retains only in-frame clones and omits some. Among about 220,000 clones listed, roughly 87% were seen once. Input material: peripheral blood. The receptors derive from a man aged 35-49 years with active or convalescent COVID-19. The CDR3 runs from the conserved cysteine through the conserved F or W.

j_call	v_call	cdr3_aa
TRBJ1-2	TRBV19	CASSSFIRDSYGYTF
TRBJ2-7	TRBV4-1	CASSQGLAGTYEQYF
TRBJ2-2	TRBV5-4	CASSLVGGNTGELFF
TRBJ2-1	TRBV5-6	CASSLGDRAYNEQFF
TRBJ2-5	TRBV6-5	CASGRQGRGETQYF
TRBJ2-7	TRBV27	CASSPGTLREQYF
TRBJ1-2	TRBV19	CASSIFAGEGYTF
TRBJ2-5	TRBV5-5	CASSLRLAGAGETQYF
TRBJ1-2	TRBV19	CASSSAGTSYGYTF
TRBJ1-5	TRBV18	CASSPGLRDQPQHF
TRBJ2-3	TRBV28	CASNPRKGLAGRTSTDTQYF
TRBJ1-1	TRBV5-1	CASSLGQGYMNTEAFF
TRBJ2-3	TRBV27	CASSLQGGTDTQYF
TRBJ1-6	TRBV7-8	CASSFRTANNSPLHF
TRBJ2-5	TRBV18	CASSRLAGKQETQYF
TRBJ2-7	TRBV10-3	CATQLGQGTGEQYF
TRBJ1-2	TRBV5-4	CASSSGGGLNYGYTF
TRBJ2-7	TRBV5-1	CASSLGQGVRYEQYF
TRBJ1-4	TRBV15	CATSGRDFNEKLFF
TRBJ2-7	TRBV28	CASTLPGGSGISSYEQYF
TRBJ2-7	TRBV7-3	CASSSHYEQYF
TRBJ1-1	TRBV6-5	CASSPDLTTEAFF
TRBJ2-1	TRBV7-9	CASSVLGSLSYNEQFF
TRBJ1-6	TRBV27	CASSPDWSSYNSPLHF
TRBJ1-5	TRBV30	CAWSVQSDSNQPQHF
TRBJ2-7	TRBV18	CASSPPGVGGTYEQYF
TRBJ2-7	TRBV19	CATTPTGGIYEQYF
TRBJ2-7	TRBV10-3	CAAGHSSYEQYF
TRBJ2-3	TRBV3-1/TRBV3-2	CASSQRTDTQYF
TRBJ1-2	TRBV6-1	CASSSPDRDGYTF
TRBJ1-6	TRBV28	CASGVAGQVTFSPLHF
TRBJ1-4	TRBV28	CATGDNLANEKLFF
TRBJ2-7	TRBV30	CATNRGTYEQYF
TRBJ1-5	TRBV7-9	CASTVTGMNQPQHF
TRBJ1-5	TRBV15	CATSRVRPSGFETNQPQHF
TRBJ1-2	TRBV27	CASSGGEQGWGYTF
TRBJ1-1	TRBV7-3	CASSSYGAGGTEAFF
TRBJ1-1	TRBV29-1	CSVVGLEFGTANTEAFF
TRBJ1-4	TRBV27	CASKGAGGNEKLFF
TRBJ1-4	TRBV10-1	CASSEQGRGNEKLFF
TRBJ1-2	TRBV5-1	CASSLDRVEYGYTF
TRBJ2-3	TRBV6-5	CASSYLGLSTDTQYF